This T cell receptor (beta chain) is from a study of identical twins. Study findings and constraints: A partial confounding effect on zero-insertion analyses could come from invariant MAIT and iNKT cells. Excess sharing by twins proved weaker in beta out-of-frame sequences. Beta clonotypes that were abundant in cord blood contained fewer insertions, a pattern absent from memory repertoires.

Via MiXCR, TCRdb re-called the 5' RACE reads, giving one row per CDR3 protein. The table has approximately 300,000 distinct CDR3 sequences, roughly 9% seen once. This clonotype was found a few times. Antigen specificity is unknown. Germline-derived CDR1 and CDR2 are SEHNR and FQNEAQ (reference sequence). This CDR3 is 16 amino acids long. Trimming took off 3 bases at V and 6 bases at J, with 20 bases between the two ends. These data also formed part of another study, on yellow fever vaccine responses in identical twins.

The sequencing sample was made of CD8+ T cells sorted from blood. This chain joins TRBV7-9 and TRBJ2-5; tentatively, D is TRBD2 (5 bases). The clonotype comes from a woman between 18 and 30 years old in good health. The CDR3 region has the DNA TGTGCCAGCAGCTTTGTTCTTGGGCCAGGAGGAAAGACCCAGTACTTC. Amino acids: CASSFVLGPGGKTQYF.